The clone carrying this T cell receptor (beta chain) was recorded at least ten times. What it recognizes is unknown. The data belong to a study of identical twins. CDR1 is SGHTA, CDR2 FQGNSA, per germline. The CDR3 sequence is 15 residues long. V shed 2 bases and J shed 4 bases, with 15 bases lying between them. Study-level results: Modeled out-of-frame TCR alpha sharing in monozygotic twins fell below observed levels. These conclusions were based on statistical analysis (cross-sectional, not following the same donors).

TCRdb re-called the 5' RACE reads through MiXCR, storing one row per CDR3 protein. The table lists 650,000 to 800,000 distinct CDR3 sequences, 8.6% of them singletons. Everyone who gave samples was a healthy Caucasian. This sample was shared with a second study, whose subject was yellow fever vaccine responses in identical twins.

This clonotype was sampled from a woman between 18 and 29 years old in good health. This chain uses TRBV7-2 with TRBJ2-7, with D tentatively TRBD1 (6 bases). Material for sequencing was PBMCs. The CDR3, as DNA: TGTGCCAGCAGCTTAACAGGGACGAACTTTTACGAGCAGTACTTC. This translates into CASSLTGTNFYEQYF.